These 32 T cell receptor beta chains share one sample of origin, sequenced in a study of T cells in tumors after PD-1 blockade (dated by TCRdb to 2018 to 2020). Libraries were built with the immunoSEQ multiplex PCR assay. TCRdb provides this immuneACCESS table in a form limited to in-frame rearrangements. Some clones are lacking; in checked studies, under half of them reflect an unresolved V gene, and why the rest are absent is not known. This sample has some 18,000 clones in its table, and more than 65% of those were observed once. The biggest ten clones account for roughly 25% of the sample. The sample in question was PBMCs, obtained after anti-PD-1 therapy. The origin of the receptors is a human donor with advanced basal cell or squamous cell carcinoma (not recorded which).

This chain uses TRBV5-1 with TRBJ1-1, with a weak D call TRBD1 (5 bases). With 4 bases removed from V and 0 bases from J, the gap between germline ends came to 13 bases. The CDR3 sequence is 15 residues long. Germline V gene sequence: CDR1 SGHRS, CDR2 YFSETQ. The chain's CDR3 is CASSQAGVMNTEAFF. The DNA for the CDR3 is TGCGCCAGCAGCCAAGCGGGGGTCATGAACACTGAAGCTTTCTTT.

The V call is TRBV5-1, the J call TRBJ2-5; D is tentatively TRBD1 or TRBD2 (6 bases each). With 0 bases removed from V and 4 bases from J, the gap between germline ends came to 13 bases. Germline V CDR1 and CDR2: SGHRS, YFSETQ. The CDR3 totals 15 residues. The CDR3 DNA follows: TGCGCCAGCAGCTTGGAGGGCGGAGGGGGAGAGACCCAGTACTTC. Translated: CASSLEGGGGETQYF.

The chain carries TRBV19 and TRBJ1-6, with D hard to call. The CDR3 sequence is 13 residues long. The V end was cut by 6 bases, the J end by 2 bases, with 5 bases between. Germline V gene lookup returns CDR1 LNHDA and CDR2 SQIVND (reference sequence). CDR3 DNA sequence: TGTGCCAGTAGAGTAACCTATAATTCACCCCTCCACTTT. Its protein is CASRVTYNSPLHF. The full variable domain, completed using reference TRBV19 and TRBJ1-6, is DGGITQSPKYLFRKEGQNVTLSCEQNLNHDAMYWYRQDPGQGLRLIYYSQIVNDFQKGDIAEGYSVSREKKESFPLTVTSAQKNPTAFYLCASRVTYNSPLHFGNGTRLTVT.

Judged by abundance, this clone is medium-sized. The V and J genes are TRBV28 and TRBJ1-4, with 7 nucleotides matching TRBD1. CDR1 is MDHEN, CDR2 SYDVKM, per germline. J lost 8 bases, V lost 7 bases, and 13 bases had no gene match. The CDR3 has 15 residues. The CDR3 DNA reads TGTGCCAGCAATACCCCGACAGGGTCTGGCGAAAAACTGTTTTTT. Protein sequence: CASNTPTGSGEKLFF.

This clone was counted only a few times. The V call is TRBV6-1, the J call TRBJ2-7; 7 positions match TRBD2. Trimming took 3 bases from V and 12 from J; bases not matched to a gene: 17. The CDR3 covers 15 residues. Germline CDR1 MNHNS, CDR2 SASEGT. For the CDR3, the DNA is TGTGCCAGCAGTGAGCGAACCGGGACTAACCCTCGTGGGTACTTC. Protein: CASSERTGTNPRGYF.

The rearrangement links TRBV15 to TRBJ1-5; D gene uncertain. CDR1 and CDR2 (germline): LNHNV, YYDKDF (reference sequence). V dropped 8 bases and J dropped 1 base, with 6 bases sitting between them. The CDR3 extends over 12 amino acids. The CDR3: CATGYSNQPQHF. The CDR3 DNA follows: TGTGCCACCGGGTACAGCAATCAGCCCCAGCATTTT.

The chain is built from TRBV6-2 or TRBV6-3 and TRBJ2-7; TRBD2 matches 9 bases. The CDR3 has 18 residues. CDR1 is MNHEY, CDR2 SVGEGT, per germline. V lost 6 bases to trimming and J lost 2 bases; unmatched junction nucleotides: 17. The CDR3 nucleotides read TGTGCCAGCAGCCCGAGACCATCGACTAGCGGCCTTACCTACGAGCAGTACTTC. This sequence encodes CASSPRPSTSGLTYEQYF.

V gene TRBV9 combines with J gene TRBJ2-2, with 7 bases matching TRBD1. V lost 0 bases to trimming and J lost 6 bases; unmatched junction nucleotides: 2. Per the germline V gene, CDR1 is SGDLS and CDR2 is YYNGEE. The CDR3 runs to 14 residues. For the CDR3, the DNA is TGTGCCAGCAGCGTAGGGCAGGGGGCCGGGGAGCTGTTTTTT. Protein: CASSVGQGAGELFF.

The genes are TRBV18 and TRBJ2-1, with a weak D call TRBD1 (6 bases). This CDR3 has 12 residues. Trimming took 4 bases from V and 7 from J, leaving 8 bases between them. Germline-derived CDR1 and CDR2 are KGHSH and LQKENI. The CDR3 loop reads CASSRDRNEQFF. CDR3 nucleotide sequence: TGTGCCAGCTCACGAGACAGGAATGAGCAGTTCTTC.

This chain connects TRBV13 to TRBJ1-1, with D tentatively TRBD1 (5 bases). The CDR3 has 12 amino acids. V shed 10 bases and J shed 11 bases, with 20 bases lying between them. The V gene's germline CDR1 is PRHDT and CDR2 FYEKMQ (reference sequence). The CDR3 protein is CATPSARPGAFF. In nucleotides, the CDR3 is TGTGCCACCCCCTCGGCGAGACCAGGGGCTTTCTTT.

This clone was detected once. For the CDR3, the DNA is TGTGCCAGCAGTGAACGGACAGTTGAAGCTTTCTTT. Translated, it gives CASSERTVEAFF. The chain employs TRBV2 and TRBJ1-1; a possible D gene is TRBD1 (6 bases). Looked up from germline, CDR1 is SNHLY and CDR2 is FYNNEI. V lost 2 bases, J lost 7 bases, and 8 bases lay in between. CDR3 length: 12 amino acids.

This chain connects TRBV5-4 to TRBJ2-3; TRBD1 or TRBD2 may be the D gene (7 bases each). V gave up 7 bases and J gave up 3 bases, with 15 bases separating them. The length of the CDR3 is 14 residues. Per germline, CDR1 SGHNT and CDR2 YYREEE (reference sequence). Here the CDR3 reads CASYQGGFTDTQYF. In nucleotides, the CDR3 is TGTGCCAGCTATCAGGGGGGGTTTACAGATACGCAGTATTTT.

The V gene is TRBV28, the J gene TRBJ2-1, with D perhaps TRBD2 (6 bases). The CDR3 spans 16 residues. The germline V gene has CDR1 MDHEN and CDR2 SYDVKM. Trimming took 5 bases from V and 4 from J, leaving 18 bases between them. The CDR3 reads CASSPGGTGGYNEQFF. As DNA, the CDR3 is TGTGCCAGCAGTCCCGGGGGAACCGGGGGTTACAATGAGCAGTTCTTC.

V usage is TRBV7-9 and J usage is TRBJ2-7; the D gene is possibly TRBD2 (5 bases). The CDR3 spans 11 residues. Trimming removed 5 bases at V and 12 bases at J, with 14 bases between. The germline V gene encodes CDR1 SEHNR and CDR2 FQNEAQ (reference sequence). The CDR3 nucleotides are TGTGCCAGCAGCCGAGAGGGCCGGCGGTACTTC. Translating gives CASSREGRRYF.

This clone was seen a handful of times. This rearrangement joins TRBV28 to TRBJ1-1; D unclear. The V end lost 5 bases, the J end lost 1 base, and 8 bases lay between the germline ends. Germline loops: CDR1 MDHEN, CDR2 SYDVKM. There are 13 residues in the CDR3. CDR3 loop: CASSRETNTEAFF. The CDR3 DNA reads TGTGCCAGCAGTAGGGAAACGAACACTGAAGCTTTCTTT. Together with reference TRBV28 and TRBJ1-1, the CDR3 gives the full variable domain: DVKVTQSSRYLVKRTGEKVFLECVQDMDHENMFWYRQDPGLGLRLIYFSYDVKMKEKGDIPEGYSVSREKKERFSLILESASTNQTSMYLCASSRETNTEAFFGQGTRLTVV.

This clone was observed a handful of times. The V gene is TRBV6-1, the J gene TRBJ1-2; tentative D call: TRBD1 (5 bases). Trimming shortened V by 7 bases and J by 1 base, and 19 bases separated the two germline ends. This CDR3 has 16 amino acids. The germline CDR1 and CDR2 sequences are MNHNS and SASEGT. CDR3 sequence reads: CASTESTARGNYGYTF. The CDR3 DNA sequence: TGTGCCAGCACTGAGTCAACAGCGAGGGGTAACTATGGCTACACCTTC.

The chain recombines TRBV5-5 with TRBJ2-3; 11 bases line up with TRBD2. The CDR3 is 19 residues long. The germline CDR1 and CDR2 sequences are SGHKS and YYEKEE (reference sequence). The J segment lost 5 bases and the V segment lost 4 bases, leaving 18 bases of the junction unmatched. The DNA for the CDR3 is TGTGCCAGCAGCAATGGCCCCGGGACTAGCGGCCTCCCCGGAGATACGCAGTATTTT. Amino acids: CASSNGPGTSGLPGDTQYF.

The chain uses TRBV24-1 and TRBJ2-7, with TRBD1 matching over 10 bases. This CDR3 comprises 15 residues. The ends lost 3 bases at V and 3 bases at J; junction bases unmatched: 4. The germline gives CDR1 KGHDR, CDR2 SFDVKD. The CDR3 DNA reads TGTGCCACCAGTGATGACAGGGGGCGCAGCTACGAGCAGTACTTC. This encodes CATSDDRGRSYEQYF.

In regard to this clone: One end of the junction varies from germline; a read error may be responsible. CDR3: CTSSDSLAFYEQYF. The CDR3 region has the DNA TGTACCAGCAGTGATAGCTTGGCCTTTTACGAGCAGTACTTC. The chain carries TRBV2 and TRBJ2-7; no clear D gene. CDR1 is SNHLY and CDR2 is FYNNEI in the germline V gene. The CDR3 covers 14 residues.

The J gene is TRBJ1-1, the V gene TRBV18; D gene ambiguous. Germline assignment: CDR1 KGHSH and CDR2 LQKENI. V shed 6 bases and J shed 6 bases, with 17 bases lying between them. CDR3 length equals 14 residues. The DNA for the CDR3 is TGTGCCAGCTCGAGTAAGGGAGGTAACGCTGAAGCTTTCTTT. It encodes CASSSKGGNAEAFF. The entire variable domain, with the rest obtained from reference TRBV18 and TRBJ1-1, is as follows: NAGVMQNPRHLVRRRGQEARLRCSPMKGHSHVYWYRQLPEEGLKFMVYLQKENIIDESGMPKERFSAEFPKEGPSILRIQQVVRGDSAAYFCASSSKGGNAEAFFGQGTRLTVV.

This clone was counted between two and nine times. This chain uses TRBV19 with TRBJ2-1; 7 bases are shared with TRBD1. J was trimmed by 7 bases and V by 5 bases; bases with no gene match: 8. CDR1 is LNHDA, CDR2 SQIVND, per germline (reference sequence). The CDR3 is 14 residues long. In DNA, the CDR3 is TGTGCCAGTAGTCAAAAGCACAGGGGTAATGAGCAGTTCTTC. Translating it yields CASSQKHRGNEQFF.

The gene calls are TRBV7-2 and TRBJ1-5; no firm D call. This CDR3 comprises 13 residues. V shed 4 bases and J shed 6 bases, with 10 bases lying between them. The V gene's germline CDR1 is SGHTA and CDR2 FQGNSA. The CDR3 bases are TGTGCCAGCAGCTACGTTGGGAGTCAGCCCCAGCATTTT. Protein product: CASSYVGSQPQHF.

V usage is TRBV2 and J usage is TRBJ2-5; D may match TRBD1 or TRBD2 (5 bases each). The germline gives CDR1 SNHLY, CDR2 FYNNEI. Deletions cut 1 base from V and 1 base from J, with 16 bases between. The CDR3 is 17 amino acids. CDR3 residues: CASSEVGDGATQETQYF. For the CDR3, the DNA is TGTGCCAGCAGTGAAGTGGGGGACGGGGCCACCCAAGAGACCCAGTACTTC.

This clone counts as medium-sized (0.01 to 0.1%). The same CDR3 is also encoded by other DNA sequences in this sample. The V gene is TRBV2, the J gene TRBJ2-7, with D possibly called TRBD1 or TRBD2 (6 bases each). This CDR3 comprises 13 residues. V lost 4 bases and J 2 bases, leaving 9 bases between the germline ends. Germline CDR1 and CDR2: SNHLY and FYNNEI. DNA of the CDR3: TGTGCCAGCAGTGTGGGGGGCCCCTACGAGCAGTACTTC. It codes for CASSVGGPYEQYF.

V usage is TRBV29-1 and J usage is TRBJ2-7; perhaps TRBD1 as D (6 bases). Germline CDR1 is SQVTM and CDR2 is ANQGSEA. The CDR3 is made up of 12 amino acids. V was pared by 5 bases and J by 2 bases, with 10 bases between. The CDR3 nucleotides are TGCAGCGTTTCGACAGGCACCTACGAGCAGTACTTC. Translation gives CSVSTGTYEQYF.

The chain is built from TRBV19 and TRBJ1-5; D is perhaps TRBD1 (6 bases). Germline V gene lookup returns CDR1 LNHDA and CDR2 SQIVND (reference sequence). The ends were cut back, 7 bases at V and 6 bases at J, with 16 bases in the middle. This CDR3 comprises 14 residues. The CDR3 sequence is CASTRTGGSQPQHF. In nucleotides, the CDR3 is TGTGCCAGTACCCGGACGGGGGGCAGTCAGCCCCAGCATTTT.

This chain uses TRBV20-1 with TRBJ2-1; 11 bases are a match to TRBD2. Germline V CDR1 and CDR2: DFQATT, SNEGSKA (reference sequence). The CDR3 sequence is 16 residues long. The J segment lost 9 bases and the V segment lost 3 bases, leaving 13 bases of the junction unmatched. For the CDR3, the DNA is TGCAGTGCTAGTCCCCTAGCGGGGGGCCCCCAGGGTGAGCAGTTCTTC. This sequence encodes CSASPLAGGPQGEQFF.

V usage is TRBV7-9 and J usage is TRBJ1-1, with D maybe TRBD1 (6 bases). CDR1 SEHNR and CDR2 FQNEAQ come from the germline V gene (reference sequence). This CDR3 is 13 amino acids long. V lost 1 base and J lost 5, with 8 bases in between. CDR3 DNA: TGTGCCAGCAGCTTAGACGGGACAACTGAAGCTTTCTTT. Protein product: CASSLDGTTEAFF.

This chain connects TRBV2 to TRBJ2-3; D unresolved. CDR1 is SNHLY, CDR2 FYNNEI, per germline. The CDR3 length is 13 residues. Trimming stripped 8 bases from V and 3 bases from J, with 12 bases between. The CDR3 here is CASSRSVTDTQYF. CDR3 sequence (DNA): TGTGCCAGCTCAAGAAGCGTAACAGATACGCAGTATTTT.

This clone was found a few times. The chain has TRBV9 and TRBJ2-1; a possible D gene is TRBD1 (6 bases). The CDR3 covers 15 residues. The ends were cut back, 0 bases at V and 4 bases at J, with 11 bases in the middle. Germline CDR1 and CDR2: SGDLS and YYNGEE. CDR3 sequence (DNA): TGTGCCAGCAGCGTAGCTGGACAGCCATACAATGAGCAGTTCTTC. Amino acids: CASSVAGQPYNEQFF.

This clone is a singleton in its sample. The chain employs TRBV7-9 and TRBJ2-3; D not certain. V gave up 5 bases and J gave up 6 bases, with 9 bases separating them. Germline V gene data show CDR1 as SEHNR and CDR2 as FQNEAQ (reference sequence). The CDR3 sequence is 12 residues long. The CDR3 DNA reads as TGTGCCAGCAGCCCTCAAGGGGATACGCAGTATTTT. Encoded protein: CASSPQGDTQYF.

This clone showed up just once. J is TRBJ2-1 and V is TRBV11-3; 8 bases agree with TRBD1. Germline V CDR1 and CDR2: SGHNT, YENEEA. J lost 5 bases, V lost 5 bases, and 8 bases had no gene match. The CDR3 consists of 15 residues. The CDR3 nucleotides read TGTGCCAGCAGCAAGAGGACAGGGATAAACAATGAGCAGTTCTTC. Translating it yields CASSKRTGINNEQFF.